Presented here are 12 T cell receptor beta chains from one specimen sequenced in a study of blood T cell repertoires in COVID-19. Libraries were prepared by immunoSEQ multiplex PCR; TCRdb keeps only in-frame clonotypes and omits some of them. The sample consists of fewer than 200,000 clones, around 83% of them appearing once. Sequencing input: peripheral blood. The receptor set was obtained from a human donor in a cohort sampled during active COVID-19.

The chain employs TRBV3-1 (or the pseudogene TRBV3-2) and TRBJ2-1, with 14 positions matching TRBD2. V trimming: 1 base; J trimming: 9 bases; junction bases outside the gene matches: 2. Germline assignment: CDR1 LGHDT and CDR2 YNNKEL (reference sequence). The CDR3 covers 15 residues. The CDR3 loop reads CASSQGLAGGGEQFF. The CDR3 region has the DNA TGTGCCAGCAGCCAAGGACTAGCGGGAGGGGGTGAGCAGTTCTTC.

This clone was observed a single time. The DNA for the CDR3 is TGTGCCAGCAGCTTAGCGCGGGGCAGGGTATTTAGTACGCAGTATTTT. It specifies CASSLARGRVFSTQYF. This chain links TRBV7-8 with TRBJ2-3; the D gene is possibly TRBD2 (6 bases). The germline CDR1 and CDR2 sequences are SGHVS and FQNEAQ. Trimming pared 0 bases from V and 8 bases from J, leaving 18 bases between. CDR3 length: 16 amino acids. The full variable domain, rest sourced from reference TRBV7-8 and TRBJ2-3, is GAGVSQSPRYKVAKRGQDVALRCDPISGHVSLFWYQQALGQGPEFLTYFQNEAQLDKSGLPSDRFFAERPEGSVSTLKIQRTQQEDSAVYLCASSLARGRVFSTQYFGPGTRLTVL.

The rearrangement joins TRBV6-5 to TRBJ1-1, with D possibly being TRBD1 (6 bases). This CDR3 region has 12 residues. The V gene's germline CDR1 is MNHEY and CDR2 SVGAGI. Deletions cut 5 bases from V and 5 bases from J, with 9 bases between. This CDR3 is CASSRGGTEAFF. In nucleotides, the CDR3 is TGTGCCAGCAGTAGGGGGGGGACTGAAGCTTTCTTT.

This clone has just a few counts. V is TRBV19 and J is TRBJ1-3, with a tentative D call TRBD1 (6 bases). The CDR3 totals 16 residues. Germline assignment: CDR1 LNHDA and CDR2 SQIVND (reference sequence). The V end lost 6 bases, the J end lost 0 bases, and 15 bases lay between the germline ends. Here the CDR3 reads CASSSTGPNSGNTIYF. The DNA of the CDR3 is TGTGCCAGTAGCTCCACAGGGCCCAACTCTGGAAACACCATATATTTT. Filled out from reference TRBV19 and TRBJ1-3, the complete variable domain reads DGGITQSPKYLFRKEGQNVTLSCEQNLNHDAMYWYRQDPGQGLRLIYYSQIVNDFQKGDIAEGYSVSREKKESFPLTVTSAQKNPTAFYLCASSSTGPNSGNTIYFGEGSWLTVV.

The genes are TRBV5-1 and TRBJ2-7; 10 nucleotides agree with TRBD1. From germline, CDR1 is SGHRS and CDR2 YFSETQ. The CDR3 runs 15 residues. Unmatched junction bases numbered 6, after V lost 4 bases and J lost 2 bases. The DNA for the CDR3 is TGCGCCAGCAGCGTGGCCGGGACAGGGGCCTACGAGCAGTACTTC. This sequence encodes CASSVAGTGAYEQYF. Complete variable domain (other parts from reference TRBV5-1 and TRBJ2-7): KAGVTQTPRYLIKTRGQQVTLSCSPISGHRSVSWYQQTPGQGLQFLFEYFSETQRNKGNFPGRFSGRQFSNSRSEMNVSTLELGDSALYLCASSVAGTGAYEQYFGPGTRLTVT.

About this clone: At one of its ends the junction is not consistent with the germline gene, which may arise from a read error. The chain links TRBV4-1 to TRBJ1-5, with D perhaps TRBD1 (5 bases). The CDR3 spans 16 residues. CDR1 is MGHRA, CDR2 YSYEKL, per germline. Here the CDR3 reads CASSQVWRGSDQPQHF. The CDR3, as DNA: TGCGCCAGCAGCCAAGTGTGGAGGGGTAGCGATCAGCCCCAGCATTTT.

V is TRBV6-5 and J is TRBJ2-7; 10 nucleotides align to TRBD1. CDR1 and CDR2 (germline): MNHEY, SVGAGI. There are 15 residues in the CDR3. Trimming took 0 bases from V and 6 from J; bases not matched to a gene: 5. CDR3 nucleotide sequence: TGTGCCAGCAGTTACTCCGACAGGGGGCTGGGCGAGCAGTACTTC. Its protein product is CASSYSDRGLGEQYF.

The chain links TRBV4-2 to TRBJ2-1; D remains unclear. The length of the CDR3 is 11 residues. V was clipped by 3 bases and J by 8 bases, with 5 bases between them. Germline CDR1 is LGHNA and CDR2 is YNFKEQ. The CDR3: CASSQSDEQFF. The DNA for the CDR3 is TGTGCCAGCAGCCAGTCCGATGAGCAGTTCTTC.

The chain links TRBV27 to TRBJ1-5, with 10 bases that match TRBD1. CDR1 is MNHEY, CDR2 SMNVEV, per germline (reference sequence). The CDR3 length is 15 residues. Losses at the gene ends were 3 bases for V and 4 bases for J; bases not matched to a gene: 3. CDR3 in amino acids: CASSLGTGDNQPQHF. The CDR3 DNA follows: TGTGCCAGCAGTTTGGGGACAGGGGATAATCAGCCCCAGCATTTT.

The chain uses TRBV7-9 and TRBJ1-2; TRBD1 is a possible D gene (5 bases). V lost 1 base and J lost 4, with 10 bases in between. The CDR3 spans 14 residues. From germline, CDR1 is SEHNR and CDR2 FQNEAQ (reference sequence). CDR3 nucleotide sequence: TGTGCCAGCAGCTTAGACTGGGGGGGCTATGGCTACACCTTC. Translated, it gives CASSLDWGGYGYTF.

This chain links TRBV6-5 with TRBJ1-5, with a possible D match to TRBD1 (6 bases). This CDR3 spans 14 amino acids. Germline loops: CDR1 MNHEY, CDR2 SVGAGI. Trimming removed 2 bases at V and 7 bases at J, with 12 bases between. CDR3 sequence (DNA): TGTGCCAGCAGTTACCGGCAGGGGATACAGCCCCAGCATTTT. Protein: CASSYRQGIQPQHF.

The rearrangement uses TRBV5-1 and TRBJ2-7; TRBD1 aligns across 12 bases. Germline assignment: CDR1 SGHRS and CDR2 YFSETQ. The CDR3 runs to 15 residues. Trimming cost V 0 bases and J 5 bases; bases outside gene matches: 3. DNA for the CDR3: TGCGCCAGCAGCTTGGCCGGGACAGGGGGCAACGAGCAGTACTTC. It translates to CASSLAGTGGNEQYF.